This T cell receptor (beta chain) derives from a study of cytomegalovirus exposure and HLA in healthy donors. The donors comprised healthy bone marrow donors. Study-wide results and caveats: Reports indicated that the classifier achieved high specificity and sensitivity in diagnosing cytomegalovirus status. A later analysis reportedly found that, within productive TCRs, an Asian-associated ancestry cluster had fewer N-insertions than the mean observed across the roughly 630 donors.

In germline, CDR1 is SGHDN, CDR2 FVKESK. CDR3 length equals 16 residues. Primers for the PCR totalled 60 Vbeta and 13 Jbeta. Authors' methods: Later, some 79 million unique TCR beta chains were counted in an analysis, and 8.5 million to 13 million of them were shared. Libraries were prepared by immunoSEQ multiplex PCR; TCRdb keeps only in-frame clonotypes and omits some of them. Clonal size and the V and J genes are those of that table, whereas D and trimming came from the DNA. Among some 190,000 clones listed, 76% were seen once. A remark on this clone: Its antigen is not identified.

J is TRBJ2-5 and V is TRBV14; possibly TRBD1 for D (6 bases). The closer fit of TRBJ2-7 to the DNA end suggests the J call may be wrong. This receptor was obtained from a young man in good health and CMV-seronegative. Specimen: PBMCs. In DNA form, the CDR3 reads TGTGCCAGCAGCCAAACTACAGGGTTCAGCTCCTACGAGCAGTACTTC. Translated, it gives CASSQTTGFSSYEQYF.